This T cell receptor (beta chain) was recovered during a study of cytomegalovirus exposure and HLA in healthy donors. Study as a whole: When fewer than 500 donors were genotyped, about 81% of them were found to fall in the Caucasian-associated ancestry cluster.

A note on this clone: Its antigen is undetermined.

Study-level results: Cytomegalovirus-associated TCR beta chains were listed, numbering around 150. The classifier, whose performance was assessed in both the original and validation cohorts, reportedly diagnosed cytomegalovirus status with high specificity and sensitivity. A prior analysis recorded that most TCR beta V segments were productive about 87% or about 30% of the time.

The PCR used 60 Vbeta and 13 Jbeta primers. Measured with immunoSEQ multiplex PCR; TCRdb has only the in-frame clones, and not every one. Here the sample spans hundreds of thousands of clones, roughly 84% being singletons. The germline V gene encodes CDR1 SGDLS and CDR2 YYNGEE. CDR3 length: 13 residues. V gave up 2 bases and J gave up 5 bases, with 10 bases separating them. Sample: PBMCs. The chain employs TRBV9 and TRBJ1-1; D is perhaps TRBD1 (5 bases). The sequence was collected from a girl aged 2-15 years in good health and CMV-seronegative. This chain's CDR3 is CASSVGGETEAFF. The CDR3 DNA reads TGTGCCAGCAGCGTTGGGGGGGAGACTGAAGCTTTCTTT.